Listed here are 29 T cell receptor beta chains from one sample, sequenced in a study of blood T cell repertoires in COVID-19. The assay was immunoSEQ multiplex PCR, and TCRdb's table has in-frame clones only and misses some. The table has around 92,000 clones, approximately 92% seen once. What was sequenced was peripheral blood. The receptor source for this set is a woman older than 75 with active COVID-19.

CDR3 amino acids: CASSPGTGDGETQYF. As DNA, the CDR3 is TGTGCCAGCTCCCCCGGGACAGGGGATGGGGAGACCCAGTACTTC. The rearrangement joins TRBV18 to TRBJ2-5; 10 nucleotides match TRBD1. Germline V CDR1 and CDR2: KGHSH, LQKENI. The V gene end was trimmed by 6 bases and the J gene end by 5 bases; junction bases not matched to a gene: 9. This CDR3 is built from 15 residues.

V gene TRBV27 combines with J gene TRBJ1-4, with D perhaps TRBD1 (6 bases). V was cut by 5 bases and J by 5 bases, with 15 bases left in between. Germline CDR1 reads MNHEY; CDR2 reads SMNVEV (reference sequence). The CDR3 runs to 15 residues. As DNA, the CDR3 is TGTGCCAGCAGTCCGATCAGGGGTGAGAATGAAAAACTGTTTTTT. This codes for CASSPIRGENEKLFF.

The gene calls are TRBV19 and TRBJ2-1; 8 nucleotides align to TRBD2. Trimming took 1 base from V and 7 from J; bases not matched to a gene: 9. The CDR3 length is 16 residues. Per germline, CDR1 LNHDA and CDR2 SQIVND (reference sequence). CDR3 loop: CASSIVTAGGVNEQFF. CDR3 DNA sequence: TGTGCCAGTAGTATAGTGACGGCGGGAGGAGTGAATGAGCAGTTCTTC. The full variable domain, its missing parts supplied by reference TRBV19 and TRBJ2-1, is DGGITQSPKYLFRKEGQNVTLSCEQNLNHDAMYWYRQDPGQGLRLIYYSQIVNDFQKGDIAEGYSVSREKKESFPLTVTSAQKNPTAFYLCASSIVTAGGVNEQFFGPGTRLTVL.

The chain links TRBV28 to TRBJ2-7; a possible D gene is TRBD1 (6 bases). The ends were cut back, 6 bases at V and 2 bases at J, with 11 bases in the middle. Germline V CDR1 and CDR2: MDHEN, SYDVKM. This CDR3 spans 13 amino acids. The CDR3 nucleotides read TGTGCCAGCAGCTTCGGACAGCCCTACGAGCAGTACTTC. It codes for CASSFGQPYEQYF.

Remarks on this clone: The identical CDR3 is also encoded by other nucleotide sequences in the sample. The chain combines TRBV7-6 with TRBJ1-3, with D maybe TRBD1 (5 bases). Germline lookup yields CDR1 SGHVS and CDR2 FNYEAQ. This CDR3 has 15 amino acids. V gave up 4 bases and J gave up 2 bases, with 12 bases separating them. The CDR3, as DNA: TGTGCCAGCAGCTGGGATAGGGGAACTGGAAACACCATATATTTT. It encodes CASSWDRGTGNTIYF.

The chain carries TRBV5-1 and TRBJ2-2; TRBD2 agrees at 9 bases. Germline V gene data show CDR1 as SGHRS and CDR2 as YFSETQ. The CDR3 runs 19 residues. V lost 7 bases and J lost 3; bases outside the gene matches: 19. This CDR3 reads CASSPGTSPLSSHTGELFF. The CDR3 DNA follows: TGCGCCAGCTCCCCTGGGACTAGCCCTCTCAGCTCGCACACCGGGGAGCTGTTTTTT.

This clone was picked up one time. This chain uses TRBV6-2 or TRBV6-3 with TRBJ2-1, with 7 bases aligning to TRBD2. The germline V gene has CDR1 MNHEY and CDR2 SVGEGT. The CDR3 sequence is 16 residues long. V gave up 2 bases and J gave up 0 bases; unmatched junction bases: 4. Written as DNA, the CDR3 is TGTGCCAGCAGTTACCAAACTAGCGTCTCCTACAATGAGCAGTTCTTC. As protein: CASSYQTSVSYNEQFF.

The genes are TRBV28 and TRBJ2-3; tentatively, D is TRBD2 (6 bases). V lost 6 bases, J lost 3 bases, and 16 bases lay in between. There are 15 residues in the CDR3. Germline CDR1 and CDR2: MDHEN and SYDVKM. CDR3 sequence (DNA): TGTGCCAGCAGCCCCGAGGGACTGACAACAGATACGCAGTATTTT. This gives the protein CASSPEGLTTDTQYF. The full variable domain, its missing parts supplied by reference TRBV28 and TRBJ2-3, is DVKVTQSSRYLVKRTGEKVFLECVQDMDHENMFWYRQDPGLGLRLIYFSYDVKMKEKGDIPEGYSVSREKKERFSLILESASTNQTSMYLCASSPEGLTTDTQYFGPGTRLTVL.

The CDR3 coding sequence is TGCAGCGCTGTGGTGGGGAGGACCACTGAAGCTTTCTTT. This codes for CSAVVGRTTEAFF. The chain links TRBV29-1 to TRBJ1-1; D uncertain. The CDR3 spans 13 residues. V lost 7 bases to trimming and J lost 4 bases, with 16 bases between them. CDR1 and CDR2 (germline): SQVTM, ANQGSEA.

The V and J genes are TRBV19 and TRBJ2-6; weak D call: TRBD2 (6 bases). The CDR3 is made up of 16 amino acids. V was pared by 5 bases and J by 2 bases, with 13 bases between. Germline V gene sequence: CDR1 LNHDA, CDR2 SQIVND (reference sequence). CDR3: CASSDRGRTGANVLTF. CDR3 DNA: TGTGCCAGTAGTGACCGGGGGAGGACTGGGGCCAACGTCCTGACTTTC.

The chain combines TRBV9 with TRBJ2-5, with 9 bases aligning to TRBD1. V trimming: 4 bases; J trimming: 5 bases; junction bases outside the gene matches: 12. The CDR3 sequence is 16 residues long. Germline values: CDR1 SGDLS, CDR2 YYNGEE. The CDR3 protein is CASSSTGVGTGETQYF. In DNA form, the CDR3 reads TGTGCCAGCAGCTCTACTGGGGTGGGGACAGGGGAGACCCAGTACTTC.

The rearrangement uses TRBV27 and TRBJ1-2; no definite D call. This CDR3 is 15 amino acids long. CDR1 is MNHEY and CDR2 is SMNVEV in the germline V gene (reference sequence). Trimming cost V 5 bases and J 7 bases, with 20 bases left between them. In nucleotides, the CDR3 is TGTGCCAGCAGTCTCGGGCGCGGGAGGAATCCTGGCTACACCTTC. Its protein is CASSLGRGRNPGYTF.

The chain carries TRBV20-1 and TRBJ2-7; TRBD1 agrees at 10 bases. CDR1 is DFQATT, CDR2 SNEGSKA, per germline (reference sequence). V lost 6 bases, J lost 3 bases, and 5 bases stayed unmatched. The CDR3 is made up of 13 amino acids. CDR3 amino acids: CSASRTGGYEQYF. CDR3 DNA sequence: TGCAGTGCCAGTAGGACAGGGGGCTACGAGCAGTACTTC.

V usage is TRBV7-8 and J usage is TRBJ1-3; 8 bases align to TRBD1. The CDR3 runs to 15 residues. Per the germline V gene, CDR1 is SGHVS and CDR2 is FQNEAQ. Trimming cost V 5 bases and J 2 bases; bases outside gene matches: 5. CDR3 region: CASSRLTGAGNTIYF. CDR3 sequence (DNA): TGTGCCAGCAGCCGCTTGACAGGGGCTGGAAACACCATATATTTT.

As DNA, the CDR3 is TGTGCCAGCAGCTTTCTGGGACTAGCGGGAGGAAGAACCTACGAGCAGTACTTC. It specifies CASSFLGLAGGRTYEQYF. This chain uses TRBV5-4 with TRBJ2-7, with TRBD2 identical over 15 bases. The CDR3 is made up of 18 amino acids. Trimming cost V 2 bases and J 2 bases; bases outside gene matches: 8. The germline V gene encodes CDR1 SGHNT and CDR2 YYREEE (reference sequence).

The chain links TRBV11-3 to TRBJ2-2, with D perhaps matching TRBD1 (6 bases). CDR1 is SGHNT, CDR2 YENEEA, per germline. The CDR3 extends over 15 amino acids. Trimming pared 6 bases from V and 5 bases from J, leaving 16 bases between. The CDR3 protein is CASSRQVPGTGELFF. CDR3 coding DNA: TGTGCCAGCAGTCGACAGGTTCCGGGGACCGGGGAGCTGTTTTTT.

This chain joins TRBV5-1 and TRBJ2-3; 10 positions agree with TRBD2. J was trimmed by 6 bases and V by 4 bases; bases with no gene match: 8. There are 15 residues in the CDR3. From germline, CDR1 is SGHRS and CDR2 YFSETQ. In DNA, the CDR3 is TGCGCCAGCAGCCTTTCTAGCGGGGGATATGATACGCAGTATTTT. This encodes CASSLSSGGYDTQYF.

This clone showed up just a few times. The chain is built from TRBV7-9 and TRBJ2-1, with 7 positions matching TRBD2. The V segment lost 1 base and the J segment 8 bases; nucleotides outside the gene matches: 8. Per germline, CDR1 SEHNR and CDR2 FQNEAQ (reference sequence). CDR3 length equals 15 residues. CDR3 in amino acids: CASSLGGSASHEQFF. DNA of the CDR3: TGTGCCAGCAGCTTAGGCGGGAGCGCCTCCCATGAGCAGTTCTTC.

The CDR3: CASSTRWGETRQPQHF. Here the CDR3 DNA reads TGTGCCAGTAGTACCCGGTGGGGGGAGACCAGGCAGCCCCAGCATTTT. The rearrangement uses TRBV19 and TRBJ1-5; a weak D match, TRBD1 (5 bases). The CDR3 extends over 16 amino acids. The germline CDR1 and CDR2 sequences are LNHDA and SQIVND (reference sequence). The V gene lost 4 bases and the J gene lost 7 bases, with 20 bases spanning the gap.

This clone is deemed medium-sized. The chain couples TRBV9 to TRBJ1-2; D unclear. The germline V gene encodes CDR1 SGDLS and CDR2 YYNGEE. There are 12 residues in the CDR3. Trimming shortened V by 0 bases and J by 3 bases, and 3 bases separated the two germline ends. CDR3 DNA sequence: TGTGCCAGCAGCGTAGTAGACTATGGCTACACCTTC. It is translated as CASSVVDYGYTF.

The rearrangement links TRBV19 to TRBJ2-6; 10 bases align to TRBD2. The CDR3 contains 18 residues. The V gene's germline CDR1 is LNHDA and CDR2 SQIVND (reference sequence). Trimming removed 2 bases from V and 2 bases from J; junction bases left unmatched: 6. The CDR3 is CASSIQTSGPAGANVLTF. The CDR3 DNA reads as TGTGCCAGTAGTATACAGACTAGCGGGCCTGCTGGGGCCAACGTCCTGACTTTC.

The CDR3 DNA reads TGTGCCAGCAGTTACGGCGCCCAGGGGAACTATGGCTACACCTTC. Amino acids: CASSYGAQGNYGYTF. The chain combines TRBV6-5 with TRBJ1-2; D is possibly TRBD1 (6 bases). V was cut by 2 bases and J by 2 bases, with 12 bases left in between. There are 15 residues in the CDR3. Looked up from germline, CDR1 is MNHEY and CDR2 is SVGAGI.

This chain uses TRBV25-1 with TRBJ2-1, with D perhaps matching TRBD1 (7 bases). V was pared by 4 bases and J by 8 bases, with 9 bases between. This CDR3 region has 12 residues. From germline, CDR1 is MGHDK and CDR2 SYGVNS. CDR3 residues: CASSAGGHEQFF. The CDR3 DNA reads TGTGCCAGCAGTGCAGGGGGGCATGAGCAGTTCTTC.

The rearrangement joins TRBV4-2 to TRBJ2-7; 7 nucleotides agree with TRBD2. V was clipped by 6 bases and J by 1 base; unmatched bases: 9. Germline V gene data show CDR1 as LGHNA and CDR2 as YNFKEQ. This CDR3 comprises 15 residues. The CDR3 is CASSPSPSGSYEQYF. The CDR3 DNA reads TGTGCCAGCAGTCCCTCGCCTAGCGGATCCTACGAGCAGTACTTC.

This clone has only one observation. This sequence joins TRBV19 and TRBJ2-7; the match to TRBD1 covers 7 bases. Germline V gives CDR1 LNHDA, CDR2 SQIVND (reference sequence). Trimming at V came to 5 bases and at J to 3 bases, leaving 7 bases not matched to a gene. This CDR3 region has 14 residues. The CDR3 region has the DNA TGTGCCAGTAGTTCGGGACAGACCCTCTACGAGCAGTACTTC. The encoded protein is CASSSGQTLYEQYF.

The CDR3 loop reads CASSLVGGNSPLHF. The CDR3, as DNA: TGTGCCAGCAGCTTAGTTGGGGGGAATTCACCCCTCCACTTT. The V gene is TRBV7-8, the J gene TRBJ1-6; TRBD1 might be the D (5 bases). Germline CDR1 and CDR2: SGHVS and FQNEAQ. This CDR3 comprises 14 residues. The V end lost 1 base, the J end lost 7 bases, and 8 bases lay between the germline ends.

The chain carries TRBV11-2 and TRBJ2-7; 12 bases fit TRBD2. This CDR3 is 15 amino acids long. V dropped 5 bases and J dropped 3; count of bases not matched to a gene: 5. CDR1 SGHAT and CDR2 FQNNGV come from the germline V gene. The DNA of the CDR3 is TGTGCCAGCAGCCAGCTAGCGGGAGGGCTCTACGAGCAGTACTTC. Translating it yields CASSQLAGGLYEQYF.

The chain carries TRBV27 and TRBJ2-7; TRBD2 aligns across 10 bases. Germline lookup yields CDR1 MNHEY and CDR2 SMNVEV (reference sequence). This CDR3 spans 16 amino acids. V shed 10 bases, J shed 5 bases, and the junction held 17 bases outside the gene matches. In DNA, the CDR3 is TGTGCCACCAGCCGGTTGCTAGCGGGAGTTCGCGACGAGCAGTACTTC. Translation: CATSRLLAGVRDEQYF.

V is TRBV7-3 and J is TRBJ2-2; D is ambiguous. Germline loops: CDR1 SGHTA, CDR2 FQGTGA. CDR3 length equals 13 residues. V lost 3 bases and J 3 bases, leaving 5 bases between the germline ends. CDR3 amino acids: CASSFTDTGELFF. The CDR3 region has the DNA TGTGCCAGCAGCTTTACGGACACCGGGGAGCTGTTTTTT.